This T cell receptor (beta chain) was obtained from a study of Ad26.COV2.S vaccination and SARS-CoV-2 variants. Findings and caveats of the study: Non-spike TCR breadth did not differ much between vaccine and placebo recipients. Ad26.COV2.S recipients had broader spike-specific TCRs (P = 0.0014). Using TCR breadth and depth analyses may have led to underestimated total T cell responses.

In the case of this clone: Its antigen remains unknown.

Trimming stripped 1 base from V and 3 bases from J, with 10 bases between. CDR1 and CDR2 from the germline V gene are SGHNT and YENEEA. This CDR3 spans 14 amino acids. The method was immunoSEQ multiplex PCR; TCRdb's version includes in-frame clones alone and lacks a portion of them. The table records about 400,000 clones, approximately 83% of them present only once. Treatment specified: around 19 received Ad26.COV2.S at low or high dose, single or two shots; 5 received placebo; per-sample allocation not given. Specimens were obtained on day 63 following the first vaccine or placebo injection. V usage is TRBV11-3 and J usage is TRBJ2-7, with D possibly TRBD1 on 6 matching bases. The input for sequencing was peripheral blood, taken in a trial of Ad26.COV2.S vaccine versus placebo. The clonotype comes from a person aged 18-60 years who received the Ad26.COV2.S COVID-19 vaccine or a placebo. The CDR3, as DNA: TGTGCCAGCAGCTTAGGTGACAGGAACTACGAGCAGTACTTC. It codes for CASSLGDRNYEQYF.